The 2 T cell receptor beta chains presented below share a single source sample, sequenced in a study of cytotoxic CD8 clonotypes in ibrutinib-treated CLL. The repertoire was sequenced with immunoSEQ multiplex PCR; TCRdb's copy has only in-frame clones and lacks some. The sample has tens of thousands of clones; roughly two thirds are singletons. Specimen: PBMCs, collected after 12 months of ibrutinib treatment. The receptors were gathered from a human donor with chronic lymphocytic leukemia.

In its sample, this clone was seen a few times. This chain joins TRBV29-1 and TRBJ1-2; D is unresolved. The CDR3 loop spans 11 amino acids. Trimming removed 4 bases from V and 5 bases from J, with 8 bases in between. Germline loops: CDR1 SQVTM, CDR2 ANQGSEA. CDR3 sequence: CSVVAGYGYTF. The CDR3 DNA reads as TGCAGCGTTGTTGCGGGATATGGCTACACCTTC.

The table lists this clone with a few counts. This rearrangement joins TRBV11-2 to TRBJ1-5; unclear D gene. The V and J ends lost 3 bases and 4 bases respectively, with 7 bases between them. This CDR3 comprises 13 residues. Per germline, CDR1 SGHAT and CDR2 FQNNGV. The CDR3 DNA is TGTGCCAGCAGCTTTTCGGAGAATCAGCCCCAGCATTTT. It codes for CASSFSENQPQHF.